This T cell receptor (beta chain) was sequenced during a study of T-cell reconstitution after alpha-beta-depleted transplantation in children. V was trimmed by 4 bases and J by 0 bases, leaving 20 bases between them. Germline V gene data show CDR1 as SGHRS and CDR2 as YFSETQ. The CDR3 consists of 17 residues. This clonotype has a handful of counts. Researchers prepared the TCRbeta library using unique molecular identifiers, the study reports. One entry per CDR3 protein, called by TCRdb with MiXCR from the PCR reads. The sample consists of about 610,000 distinct CDR3 sequences, 10% of them appearing once.

The V call is TRBV5-1, the J call TRBJ2-7; possible D gene TRBD2, 6 bases. The sample consisted of PBMCs from the stem cell graft donor, taken from the stem cell graft. The receptor was derived from a human donor who donated a stem cell graft to a child with acute myeloid leukemia. CDR3 nucleotides: TGCGCCAGCAGCACTACCGGGCCCGGCGGGAACTCCTACGAGCAGTACTTC. Translating it yields CASSTTGPGGNSYEQYF. Full variable domain (missing parts from reference TRBV5-1 and TRBJ2-7): KAGVTQTPRYLIKTRGQQVTLSCSPISGHRSVSWYQQTPGQGLQFLFEYFSETQRNKGNFPGRFSGRQFSNSRSEMNVSTLELGDSALYLCASSTTGPGGNSYEQYFGPGTRLTVT.